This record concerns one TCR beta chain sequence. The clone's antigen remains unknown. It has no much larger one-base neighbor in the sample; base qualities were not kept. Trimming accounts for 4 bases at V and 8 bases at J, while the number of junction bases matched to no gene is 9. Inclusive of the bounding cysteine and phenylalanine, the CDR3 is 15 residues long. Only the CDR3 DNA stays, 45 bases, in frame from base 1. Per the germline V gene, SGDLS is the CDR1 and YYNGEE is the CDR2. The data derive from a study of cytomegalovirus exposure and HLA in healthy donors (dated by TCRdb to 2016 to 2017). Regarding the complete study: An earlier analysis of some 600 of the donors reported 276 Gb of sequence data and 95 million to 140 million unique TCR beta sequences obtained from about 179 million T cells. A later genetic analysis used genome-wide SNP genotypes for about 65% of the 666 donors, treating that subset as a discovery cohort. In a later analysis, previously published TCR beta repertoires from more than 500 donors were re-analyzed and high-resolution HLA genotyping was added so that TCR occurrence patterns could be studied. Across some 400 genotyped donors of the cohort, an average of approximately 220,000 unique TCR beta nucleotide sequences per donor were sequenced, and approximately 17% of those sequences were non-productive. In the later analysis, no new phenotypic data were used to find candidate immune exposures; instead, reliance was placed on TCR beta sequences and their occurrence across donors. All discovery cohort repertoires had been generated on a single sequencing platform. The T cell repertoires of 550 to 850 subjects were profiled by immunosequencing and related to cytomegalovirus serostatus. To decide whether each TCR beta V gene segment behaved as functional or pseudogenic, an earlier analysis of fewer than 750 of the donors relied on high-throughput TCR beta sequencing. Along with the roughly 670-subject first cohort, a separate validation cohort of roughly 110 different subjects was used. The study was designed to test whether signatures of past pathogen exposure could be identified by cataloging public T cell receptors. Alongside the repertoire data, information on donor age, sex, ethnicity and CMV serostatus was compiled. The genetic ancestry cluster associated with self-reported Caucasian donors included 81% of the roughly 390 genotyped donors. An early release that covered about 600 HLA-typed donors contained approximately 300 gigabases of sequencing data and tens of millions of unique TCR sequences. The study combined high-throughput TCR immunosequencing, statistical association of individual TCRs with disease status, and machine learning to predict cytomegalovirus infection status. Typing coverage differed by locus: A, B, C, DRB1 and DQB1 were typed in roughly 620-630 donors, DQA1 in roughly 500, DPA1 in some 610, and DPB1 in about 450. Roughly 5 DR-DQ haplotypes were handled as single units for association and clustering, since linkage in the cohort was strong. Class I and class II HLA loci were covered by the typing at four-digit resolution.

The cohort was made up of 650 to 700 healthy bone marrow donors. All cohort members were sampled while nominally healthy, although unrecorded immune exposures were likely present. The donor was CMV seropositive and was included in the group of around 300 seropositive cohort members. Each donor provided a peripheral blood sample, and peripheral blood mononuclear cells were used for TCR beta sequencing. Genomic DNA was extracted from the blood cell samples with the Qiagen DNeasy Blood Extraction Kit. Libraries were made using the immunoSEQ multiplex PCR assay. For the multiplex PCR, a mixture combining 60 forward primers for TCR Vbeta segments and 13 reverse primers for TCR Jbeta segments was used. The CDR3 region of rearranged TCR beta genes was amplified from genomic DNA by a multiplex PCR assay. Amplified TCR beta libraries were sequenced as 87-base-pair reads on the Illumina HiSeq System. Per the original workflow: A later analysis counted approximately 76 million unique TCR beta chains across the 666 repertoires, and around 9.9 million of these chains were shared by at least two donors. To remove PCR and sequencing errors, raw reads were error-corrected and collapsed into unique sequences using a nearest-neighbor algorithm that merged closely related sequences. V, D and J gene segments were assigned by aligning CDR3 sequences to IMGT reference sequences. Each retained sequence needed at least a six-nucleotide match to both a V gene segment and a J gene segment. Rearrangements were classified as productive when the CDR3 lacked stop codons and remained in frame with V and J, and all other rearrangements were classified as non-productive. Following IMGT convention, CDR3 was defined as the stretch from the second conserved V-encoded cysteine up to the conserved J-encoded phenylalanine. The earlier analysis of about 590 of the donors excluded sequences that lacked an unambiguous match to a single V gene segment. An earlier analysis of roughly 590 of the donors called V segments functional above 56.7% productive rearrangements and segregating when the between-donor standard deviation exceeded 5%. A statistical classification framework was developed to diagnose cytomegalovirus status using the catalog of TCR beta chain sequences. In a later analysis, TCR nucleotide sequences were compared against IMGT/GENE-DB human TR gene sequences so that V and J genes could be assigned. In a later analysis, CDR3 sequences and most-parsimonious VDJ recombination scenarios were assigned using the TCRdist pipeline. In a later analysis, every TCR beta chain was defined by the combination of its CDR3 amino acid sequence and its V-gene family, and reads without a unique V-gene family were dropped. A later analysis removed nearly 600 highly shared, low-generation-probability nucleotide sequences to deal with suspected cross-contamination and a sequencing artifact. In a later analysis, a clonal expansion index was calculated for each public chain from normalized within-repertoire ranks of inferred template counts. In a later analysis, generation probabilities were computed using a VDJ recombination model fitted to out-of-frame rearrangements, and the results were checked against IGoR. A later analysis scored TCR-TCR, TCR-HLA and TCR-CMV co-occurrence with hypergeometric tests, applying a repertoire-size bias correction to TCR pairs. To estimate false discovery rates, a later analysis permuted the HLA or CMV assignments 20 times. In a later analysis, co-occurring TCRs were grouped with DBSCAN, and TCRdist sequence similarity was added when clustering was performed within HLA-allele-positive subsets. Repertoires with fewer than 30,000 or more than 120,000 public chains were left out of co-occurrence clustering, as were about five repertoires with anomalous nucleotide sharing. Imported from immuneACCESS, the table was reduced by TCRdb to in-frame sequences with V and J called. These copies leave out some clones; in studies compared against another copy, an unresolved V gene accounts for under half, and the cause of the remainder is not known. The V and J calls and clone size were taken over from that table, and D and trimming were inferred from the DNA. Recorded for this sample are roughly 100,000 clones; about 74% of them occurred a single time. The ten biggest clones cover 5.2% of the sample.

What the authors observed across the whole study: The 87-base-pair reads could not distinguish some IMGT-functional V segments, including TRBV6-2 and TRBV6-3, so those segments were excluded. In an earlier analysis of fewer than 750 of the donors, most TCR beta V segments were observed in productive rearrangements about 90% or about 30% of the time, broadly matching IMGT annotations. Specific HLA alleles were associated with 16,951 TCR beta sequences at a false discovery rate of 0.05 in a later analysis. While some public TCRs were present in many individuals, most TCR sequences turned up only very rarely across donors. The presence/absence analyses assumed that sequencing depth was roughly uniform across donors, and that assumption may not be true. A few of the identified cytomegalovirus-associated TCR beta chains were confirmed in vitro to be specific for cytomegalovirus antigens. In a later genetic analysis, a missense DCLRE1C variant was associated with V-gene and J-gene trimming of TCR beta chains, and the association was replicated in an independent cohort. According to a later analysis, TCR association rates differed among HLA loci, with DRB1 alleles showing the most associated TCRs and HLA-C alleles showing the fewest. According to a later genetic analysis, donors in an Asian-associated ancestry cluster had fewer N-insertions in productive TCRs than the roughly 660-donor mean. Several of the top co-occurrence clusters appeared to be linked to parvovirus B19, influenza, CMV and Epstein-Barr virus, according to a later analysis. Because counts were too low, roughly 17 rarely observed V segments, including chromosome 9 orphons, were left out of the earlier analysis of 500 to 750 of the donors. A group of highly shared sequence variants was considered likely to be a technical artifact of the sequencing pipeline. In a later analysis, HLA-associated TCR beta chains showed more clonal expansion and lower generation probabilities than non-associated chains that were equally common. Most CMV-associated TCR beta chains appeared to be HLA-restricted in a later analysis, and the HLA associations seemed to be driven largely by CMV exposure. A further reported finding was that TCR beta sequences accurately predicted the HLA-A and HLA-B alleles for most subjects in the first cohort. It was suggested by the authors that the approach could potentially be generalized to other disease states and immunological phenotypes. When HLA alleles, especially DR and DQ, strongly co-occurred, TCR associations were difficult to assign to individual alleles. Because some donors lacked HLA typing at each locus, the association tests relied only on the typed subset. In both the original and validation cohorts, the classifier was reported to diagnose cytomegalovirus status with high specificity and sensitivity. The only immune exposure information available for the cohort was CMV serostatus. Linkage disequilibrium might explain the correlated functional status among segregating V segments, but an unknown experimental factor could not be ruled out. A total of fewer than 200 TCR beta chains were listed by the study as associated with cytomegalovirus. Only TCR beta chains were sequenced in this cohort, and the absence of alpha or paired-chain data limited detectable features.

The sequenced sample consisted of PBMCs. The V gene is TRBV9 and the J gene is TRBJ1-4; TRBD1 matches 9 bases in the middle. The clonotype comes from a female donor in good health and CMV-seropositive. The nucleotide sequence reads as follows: TGTGCCAGCAGCTCCTTGGACAGGGGAAGGGAAAAACTGTTTTTT. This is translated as CASSSLDRGREKLFF. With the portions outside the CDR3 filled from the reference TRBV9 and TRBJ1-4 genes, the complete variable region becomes DSGVTQTPKHLITATGQRVTLRCSPRSGDLSVYWYQQSLDQGLQFLIQYYNGEERAKGNILERFSAQQFPDLHSELNLSSLELGDSALYFCASSSLDRGREKLFFGSGTQLSVL.